This T cell receptor (beta chain) came from a study of blood T cell repertoires in COVID-19. The assay was immunoSEQ multiplex PCR, and TCRdb's table has in-frame clones only and misses some. The table has tens of thousands of clones, roughly 86% seen once; the top ten hold 20% to 25%. Trimming shortened V by 4 bases and J by 2 bases, and 31 bases separated the two germline ends. The V gene's germline CDR1 is SGDLS and CDR2 YYNGEE. The CDR3 consists of 21 residues. The sequence came from a woman between 45 and 60 years old with active or convalescent COVID-19. The V gene is TRBV9, the J gene TRBJ2-1; a possible D gene is TRBD1 (6 bases). Material for sequencing was peripheral blood. DNA for the CDR3: TGTGCCAGCAGCCCCCAGACAGGCTCCGGCCGCCAACCTTTAACCTACAATGAGCAGTTCTTC. It codes for CASSPQTGSGRQPLTYNEQFF.